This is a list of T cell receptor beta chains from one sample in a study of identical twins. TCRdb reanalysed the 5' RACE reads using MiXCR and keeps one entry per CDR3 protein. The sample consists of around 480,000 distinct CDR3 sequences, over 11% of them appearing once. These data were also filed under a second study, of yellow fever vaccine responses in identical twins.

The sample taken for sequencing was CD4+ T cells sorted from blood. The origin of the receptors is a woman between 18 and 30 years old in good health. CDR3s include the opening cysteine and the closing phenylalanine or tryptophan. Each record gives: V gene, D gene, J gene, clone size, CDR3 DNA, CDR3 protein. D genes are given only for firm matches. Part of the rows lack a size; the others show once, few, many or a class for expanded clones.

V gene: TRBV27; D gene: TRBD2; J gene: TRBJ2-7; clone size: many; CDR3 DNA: TGCGCCAGCAGGCGGACTAGCGGCGCCTACGAGCAGTACTTC; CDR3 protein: CASRRTSGAYEQYF
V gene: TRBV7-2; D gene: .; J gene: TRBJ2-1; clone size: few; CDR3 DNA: TGTGCCAGCAGCCCAGGATTCGGGGATACACATTATGAGCAGTTCTTC; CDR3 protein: CASSPGFGDTHYEQFF
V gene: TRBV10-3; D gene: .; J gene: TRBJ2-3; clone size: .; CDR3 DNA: TGTGCCATCAGTGCTTTACAGGGGACTTCCACAGATACGCAGTATTTT; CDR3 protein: CAISALQGTSTDTQYF
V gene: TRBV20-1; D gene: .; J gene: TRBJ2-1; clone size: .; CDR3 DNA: TGCAGTGCTGGACCCTCCGGAGGGTTGGTGTTCTTC; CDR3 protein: CSAGPSGGLVFF
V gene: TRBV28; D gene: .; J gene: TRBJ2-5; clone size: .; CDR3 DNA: TGTGCCAGCGGACCAGAGTACCAAGAGACCCAGTACTTC; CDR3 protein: CASGPEYQETQYF
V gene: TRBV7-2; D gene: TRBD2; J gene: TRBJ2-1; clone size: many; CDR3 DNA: TGTGCCAGCAGCCCTAGCGGGGGGGGGTACAATGAGCAGTTCTTC; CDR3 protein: CASSPSGGGYNEQFF
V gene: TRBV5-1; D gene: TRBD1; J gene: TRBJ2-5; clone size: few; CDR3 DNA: TGCGCCAGCAGCGAAGGGACAGGGCAAGAGACCCAGTACTTC; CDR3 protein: CASSEGTGQETQYF
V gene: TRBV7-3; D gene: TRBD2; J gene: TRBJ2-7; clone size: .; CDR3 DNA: TGTGCCAGCAGCCGACGGGGGGGCGGTTACGAGCAGTACTTC; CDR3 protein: CASSRRGGGYEQYF
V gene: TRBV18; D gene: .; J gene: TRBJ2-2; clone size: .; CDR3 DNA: TGTGCCAGCTCACCGCCAGGGGCCTTGACCGGGGAGCTGTTTTTT; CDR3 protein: CASSPPGALTGELFF
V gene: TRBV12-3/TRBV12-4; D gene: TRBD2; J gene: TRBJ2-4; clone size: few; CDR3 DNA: TGTGCCAGCACCGCGACTAGCGGGGACTCCAAAAACATTCAGTACTTC; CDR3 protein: CASTATSGDSKNIQYF
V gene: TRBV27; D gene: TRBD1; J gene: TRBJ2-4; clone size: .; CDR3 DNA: TGTGCCAGCTCTCCAGGGGGCAGCGAGCTGCTAGCCAAAAACATTCAGTACTTC; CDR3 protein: CASSPGGSELLAKNIQYF
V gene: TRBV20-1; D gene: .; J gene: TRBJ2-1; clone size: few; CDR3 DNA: TGCAGTGCTAGAGACCTTCTAGACGGGTACAATGAGCAGTTCTTC; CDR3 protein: CSARDLLDGYNEQFF
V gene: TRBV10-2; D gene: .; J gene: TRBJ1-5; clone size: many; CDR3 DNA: TGCGCCAGCAGTGACAGGGTTAGCAATCAGCCCCAGCATTTT; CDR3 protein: CASSDRVSNQPQHF